The clone carrying this TCR beta chain has only a few counts. TCRdb independently ran MiXCR on the 5' RACE reads; one entry per CDR3 protein. In the table there are roughly 510,000 distinct CDR3 sequences, approximately 15% of which are singletons. The source of the sample is a study of T-cell memory formation after mild COVID-19. The receptor was isolated from an adult woman who had mild COVID-19 (a few samples of this study predate the infection). Cell type and time point are not known. Sequences were obtained from PBMCs or a T cell subset sorted from them (not recorded which).

The CDR3 loop reads CAPLPGQISSYNEQFF. The CDR3 region has the DNA TGTGCCCCTCTCCCGGGACAAATTAGCTCCTACAATGAGCAGTTCTTC. The chain recombines TRBV21-1 with TRBJ2-1; the table's TRBD1 call for D was not verified on the DNA. TRBV21-1 is flagged as a pseudogene. The CDR3 has 16 residues.